One and the same sample provided the 10 T cell receptor beta chains below, sequenced in a study of cytomegalovirus exposure and HLA in healthy donors. Amplification used 60 Vbeta primers and 13 Jbeta primers. Sequencing used immunoSEQ multiplex PCR; TCRdb keeps in-frame clones, though not all of them. The sample holds about 110,000 clones; 74% are singletons and the top ten take 12% to 15%. The sample was PBMCs. Every receptor here comes from a woman in her thirties or forties in good health and CMV-seropositive.

This clone showed up just a few times. V and J are TRBV18 and TRBJ2-5, with 7 bases aligning to TRBD1. Germline CDR1 reads KGHSH; CDR2 reads LQKENI. The CDR3 runs to 13 residues. J lost 5 bases, V lost 2 bases, and 2 bases had no gene match. The CDR3 bases are TGTGCCAGCTCACCAGGGACAGCCGAGACCCAGTACTTC. Protein sequence: CASSPGTAETQYF.

V is TRBV5-1 and J is TRBJ2-3, with D perhaps matching TRBD1 (6 bases). The germline CDR1 and CDR2 sequences are SGHRS and YFSETQ. CDR3 length: 16 amino acids. Deletions cut 4 bases from V and 2 bases from J, with 17 bases between. The CDR3 protein is CASSPSRGPVTDTQYF. DNA of the CDR3: TGCGCCAGCAGCCCATCCAGGGGCCCCGTCACAGATACGCAGTATTTT.

The genes are TRBV11-1 and TRBJ1-2, with a tentative D call TRBD1 (6 bases). From germline, CDR1 is SGHAT and CDR2 FQDESV (reference sequence). This CDR3 spans 13 amino acids. Trimming removed 2 bases at V and 6 bases at J, with 10 bases between. CDR3 sequence (DNA): TGTGCCAGCAGCTTACAGGGGCGGAATGGCTACACCTTC. It codes for CASSLQGRNGYTF. The entire variable domain, with the rest obtained from reference TRBV11-1 and TRBJ1-2, is as follows: EAEVAQSPRYKITEKSQAVAFWCDPISGHATLYWYRQILGQGPELLVQFQDESVVDDSQLPKDRFSAERLKGVDSTLKIQPAELGDSAMYLCASSLQGRNGYTFGSGTRLTVV.

This clone showed up just a few times. The rearrangement joins TRBV5-6 to TRBJ2-7, with 9 bases lining up with TRBD1. The ends lost 1 base at V and 6 bases at J; junction bases unmatched: 8. This CDR3 contains 15 residues. CDR1 is SGHDT, CDR2 YYEEEE, per germline. CDR3 nucleotide sequence: TGTGCCAGCAGCTTGATGGGGACAGGGTTAGGCGAGCAGTACTTC. Translated: CASSLMGTGLGEQYF.

This clone was detected once. V gene TRBV4-1 combines with J gene TRBJ2-3; 8 bases line up with TRBD2. The CDR3 is made up of 16 amino acids. V gave up 4 bases and J gave up 2 bases; unmatched junction bases: 8. The V gene's germline CDR1 is MGHRA and CDR2 YSYEKL. Here the CDR3 reads CASSREVAGLTDTQYF. DNA for the CDR3: TGCGCCAGCAGCCGAGAGGTAGCGGGACTCACAGATACGCAGTATTTT.

This chain joins TRBV27 and TRBJ2-5; 10 bases are a match to TRBD2. The germline V gene encodes CDR1 MNHEY and CDR2 SMNVEV (reference sequence). The junction had 7 bases not matched to a gene; V was cut back by 8 bases and J by 4 bases. The length of the CDR3 is 14 residues. In nucleotides, the CDR3 is TGTGCCAGCGGGGCAGCGGGGGGGTCAGAGACCCAGTACTTC. Translated, it gives CASGAAGGSETQYF.

This clone has more than one count but fewer than ten. This chain connects TRBV20-1 to TRBJ2-7; 7 positions agree with TRBD1. The CDR3 is 11 residues long. Per the germline V gene, CDR1 is DFQATT and CDR2 is SNEGSKA (reference sequence). V was clipped by 1 base and J by 7 bases; unmatched bases: 1. The CDR3 sequence: CSARVTGEQYF. The CDR3, as DNA: TGCAGTGCTAGAGTGACAGGGGAGCAGTACTTC.

V usage is TRBV2 and J usage is TRBJ2-1; D call uncertain. CDR1 is SNHLY, CDR2 FYNNEI, per germline. This CDR3 is 14 amino acids long. V lost 5 bases to trimming and J lost 8 bases, with 16 bases between them. For the CDR3, the DNA is TGTGCCAGCAGTTTACCGCCATACACCGATGAGCAGTTCTTC. Translation: CASSLPPYTDEQFF.

This rearrangement joins TRBV6-5 to TRBJ1-6, with a weak D call TRBD1 (6 bases). The ends were cut back, 0 bases at V and 5 bases at J, with 11 bases in the middle. CDR3 length equals 16 residues. Germline loops: CDR1 MNHEY, CDR2 SVGAGI. For the CDR3, the DNA is TGTGCCAGCAGTTACTCTTCGGGACACAATAATTCACCCCTCCACTTT. The encoded protein is CASSYSSGHNNSPLHF.

This chain joins TRBV7-3 and TRBJ2-1; D uncertain. The germline V and J ends were trimmed by 5 bases and 2 bases, with 13 bases remaining between them. The CDR3 runs 15 residues. The V gene's germline CDR1 is SGHTA and CDR2 FQGTGA. The CDR3 DNA sequence: TGTGCCAGCAGCCCCGCGGTCGATCCCTACAATGAGCAGTTCTTC. Translation gives CASSPAVDPYNEQFF.